A selection of T cell receptor beta chains follows, all from one sample in a study of cytomegalovirus exposure and HLA in healthy donors. Sequenced by immunoSEQ multiplex PCR; TCRdb stores in-frame clones only, minus some. This sample's table reports about 140,000 clones. Specimen: PBMCs. These receptors all stem from a woman between 18 and 29 years old in good health and CMV-seronegative. Both conserved end residues are part of each CDR3. D genes are given only for firm matches. Size is omitted from some rows. Given values are once, few, many or a class for expanded clones.

V gene	J gene	clone size	CDR3 length	D gene	CDR3 protein	CDR3 DNA
TRBV5-1	TRBJ1-2	.	15	TRBD1	CASSLGMDRSYGYTF	TGCGCCAGCAGCTTGGGGATGGACAGGAGCTATGGCTACACCTTC
TRBV7-9	TRBJ1-1	.	15	.	CASSARQVGDTEAFF	TGTGCCAGCAGCGCAAGACAGGTGGGGGACACTGAAGCTTTCTTT
TRBV10-3	TRBJ2-1	.	16	TRBD2	CAIRAGEGSSYNEQFF	TGTGCCATCAGAGCGGGAGAGGGGAGCTCCTACAATGAGCAGTTCTTC
TRBV5-6	TRBJ1-3	.	15	.	CASSSTPASGNTIYF	TGTGCCAGCAGCTCGACTCCAGCGAGCGGAAACACCATATATTTT
TRBV5-6	TRBJ1-1	.	14	TRBD1	CASSGIRGQTEAFF	TGTGCCAGCAGCGGAATCAGGGGGCAAACTGAAGCTTTCTTT
TRBV10-1	TRBJ2-5	.	15	TRBD2	CASSVGTSGRETQYF	TGCGCCAGCAGTGTAGGGACTAGCGGGAGAGAGACCCAGTACTTC
TRBV6-6	TRBJ2-5	.	16	TRBD1	CASSSGIGGRYETQYF	TGTGCCAGCAGTTCGGGTATAGGGGGCAGATATGAGACCCAGTACTTC
TRBV5-5	TRBJ2-1	.	13	.	CASSLTVGKEQFF	TGTGCCAGCAGCTTAACAGTCGGCAAGGAGCAGTTCTTC
TRBV7-9	TRBJ2-7	.	13	.	CASSFSPLDEQYF	TGTGCCAGCAGCTTTAGCCCACTTGACGAGCAGTACTTC
TRBV7-8	TRBJ2-5	.	16	.	CASSPTGTPREETQYF	TGTGCCAGCAGCCCTACCGGCACCCCGCGGGAAGAGACCCAGTACTTC
TRBV7-3	TRBJ2-2	.	16	.	CASSLNPGGASGELFF	TGTGCCAGCAGCTTAAACCCTGGGGGGGCGAGCGGGGAGCTGTTTTTT
TRBV9	TRBJ2-2	.	13	.	CASSFRVPGELFF	TGTGCCAGCAGCTTTAGAGTCCCCGGGGAGCTGTTTTTT
TRBV9	TRBJ2-1	.	16	TRBD2	CASSAYGTRRSDEQFF	TGTGCCAGCAGCGCCTATGGGACTAGGAGGTCCGATGAGCAGTTCTTC
TRBV7-2	TRBJ2-1	.	13	.	CASSRGRDNEQFF	TGTGCCAGCAGCCGTGGGCGGGACAATGAGCAGTTCTTC
TRBV2	TRBJ2-7	.	12	.	CASSGLAYEQYF	TGTGCCAGCAGTGGACTAGCCTACGAGCAGTACTTC
TRBV14	TRBJ1-1	.	13	.	CASSLQMNTEAFF	TGTGCCAGCAGCCTGCAGATGAACACTGAAGCTTTCTTT
TRBV15	TRBJ2-7	.	15	TRBD2	CATSGYSGSSYEQYF	TGTGCCACCAGCGGTTATAGCGGGAGCTCCTACGAGCAGTACTTC
TRBV11-3	TRBJ2-5	.	16	.	CASSFSTRYNQETQYF	TGTGCCAGCAGCTTTTCCACACGATACAACCAAGAGACCCAGTACTTC
TRBV6-1	TRBJ2-4	.	12	.	CASTPAKNIQYF	TGTGCCAGCACTCCGGCCAAAAACATTCAGTACTTC
TRBV5-1	TRBJ2-1	.	15	.	CASSLGGIASNEQFF	TGCGCCAGCAGCTTGGGCGGTATAGCAAGCAATGAGCAGTTCTTC
TRBV7-8	TRBJ1-2	.	14	TRBD1	CASSSRTGFYGYTF	TGTGCCAGCAGCTCCCGGACAGGATTCTATGGCTACACCTTC
TRBV6-6	TRBJ1-2	.	13	.	CASSYSPAGSYTF	TGTGCCAGCAGTTATTCGCCGGCAGGTAGCTACACCTTC
TRBV9	TRBJ1-1	.	15	.	CASSVAGGAVTEAFF	TGTGCCAGCAGCGTAGCTGGGGGGGCTGTCACTGAAGCTTTCTTT
TRBV5-1	TRBJ2-3	.	17	TRBD2	CASSSGLAGGGGDTQYF	TGCGCCAGCAGCTCGGGACTAGCGGGAGGAGGGGGAGATACGCAGTATTTT
TRBV5-5	TRBJ1-5	.	14	TRBD1	CASSLGGTDQPQHF	TGTGCCAGCAGCTTGGGAGGGACAGATCAGCCCCAGCATTTT
TRBV5-1	TRBJ2-3	.	14	TRBD2	CASSLSAGADTQYF	TGCGCCAGCAGCTTATCAGCGGGAGCAGATACGCAGTATTTT
TRBV10-2	TRBJ2-3	.	14	.	CASSEVGVADTQYF	TGCGCCAGCAGTGAGGTGGGAGTGGCAGATACGCAGTATTTT
TRBV19	TRBJ1-2	.	14	.	CASSIGGFKRGYTF	TGTGCCAGTAGTATAGGAGGGTTCAAGCGGGGCTACACCTTC
TRBV6-5	TRBJ2-7	.	15	.	CASSMTGGPSYEQYF	TGTGCCAGCAGTATGACAGGTGGGCCCTCCTACGAGCAGTACTTC
TRBV5-4	TRBJ1-1	.	16	.	CASSLLGSFANTEAFF	TGTGCCAGCAGCTTGTTGGGGAGCTTCGCGAACACTGAAGCTTTCTTT
TRBV6-5	TRBJ2-5	.	15	.	CASSLIQGLEETQYF	TGTGCCAGCAGTTTAATACAGGGTCTCGAGGAGACCCAGTACTTC
TRBV30	TRBJ1-5	.	13	.	CAWSGGDGQPQHF	TGTGCCTGGAGCGGAGGGGACGGTCAGCCCCAGCATTTT
TRBV6-5	TRBJ1-5	.	12	TRBD1	CASSSGGQPQHF	TGTGCCAGCAGCTCAGGGGGCCAGCCCCAGCATTTT
TRBV30	TRBJ1-2	.	13	.	CAWSMSRDHGYTF	TGTGCCTGGAGTATGAGCAGGGATCATGGCTACACCTTC
TRBV15	TRBJ2-1	.	16	TRBD2	CATSRDGKAGVAEQFF	TGTGCCACCAGCAGAGATGGGAAAGCGGGAGTGGCTGAGCAGTTCTTC
TRBV12-5	TRBJ2-3	.	14	.	CASGSPGPLDTQYF	TGTGCTAGTGGTTCGCCTGGGCCCCTAGATACGCAGTATTTT
TRBV14	TRBJ2-5	.	13	.	CASSQEGGETQYF	TGTGCCAGCAGCCAGGAGGGCGGGGAGACCCAGTACTTC
TRBV7-3	TRBJ2-1	.	14	TRBD2	CASSLVSESGSWFF	TGTGCCAGCAGCTTAGTTTCCGAAAGCGGGAGTTGGTTCTTC
TRBV9	TRBJ2-1	.	16	TRBD2	CASSAYGTSGPQEQFF	TGTGCCAGCAGCGCATACGGGACTAGCGGCCCCCAAGAGCAGTTCTTC
TRBV28	TRBJ2-3	.	16	TRBD2	CASRSSGGLAGYTQYF	TGTGCCAGCAGATCCAGCGGCGGACTAGCGGGTTATACGCAGTATTTT
TRBV2	TRBJ2-5	.	13	.	CASSEGSQETQYF	TGTGCCAGCAGTGAGGGCAGCCAAGAGACCCAGTACTTC
TRBV7-9	TRBJ2-5	.	13	.	CASSFFPPETQYF	TGTGCCAGCAGCTTTTTCCCTCCAGAGACCCAGTACTTC
TRBV9	TRBJ2-1	.	18	TRBD2	CASSPQLSSGRAYNEQFF	TGTGCCAGCAGCCCGCAATTGTCTAGCGGGAGGGCCTACAATGAGCAGTTCTTC
TRBV20-1	TRBJ2-1	.	11	TRBD2	CSAPTSYEQFF	TGCAGTGCCCCGACTAGCTATGAGCAGTTCTTC
TRBV6-6	TRBJ2-7	.	15	TRBD2	CASRQTSGSTYEQYF	TGTGCCAGCAGACAAACTAGCGGGAGTACCTACGAGCAGTACTTC
TRBV19	TRBJ1-6	.	14	TRBD1	CASSRDSDNSPLHF	TGTGCCAGTAGTAGGGACAGCGATAATTCACCCCTCCACTTT
TRBV27	TRBJ2-3	.	15	.	CASSSPRTSTDTQYF	TGTGCCAGCAGTTCCCCCCGGACTAGCACAGATACGCAGTATTTT
TRBV6-1	TRBJ1-1	medium-sized	15	TRBD1	CASSSQGALGTEAFF	TGTGCCAGCAGTTCACAGGGGGCGTTGGGCACTGAAGCTTTCTTT
TRBV28	TRBJ2-1	.	17	.	CASSSPRIASSYNEQFF	TGTGCCAGCAGCTCCCCACGGATAGCGAGCTCCTACAATGAGCAGTTCTTC
TRBV19	TRBJ2-2	.	15	.	CASSINGEATGELFF	TGTGCCAGTAGTATAAATGGGGAGGCCACCGGGGAGCTGTTTTTT
TRBV19	TRBJ2-3	.	14	.	CASRKAGATDTQYF	TGTGCCAGTAGGAAAGCGGGTGCCACAGATACGCAGTATTTT
TRBV6-1	TRBJ2-5	.	15	TRBD1	CASSEGTGGRETQYF	TGTGCCAGCAGTGAGGGGACAGGGGGTAGAGAGACCCAGTACTTC
TRBV9	TRBJ1-1	.	15	TRBD1	CASSVQGTGTAEAFF	TGTGCCAGCAGCGTACAGGGGACAGGGACCGCTGAAGCTTTCTTT
TRBV29-1	TRBJ2-3	.	15	TRBD2	CSVEQAGGGGDTQYF	TGCAGCGTTGAACAAGCGGGAGGGGGTGGAGATACGCAGTATTTT
TRBV10-1	TRBJ2-2	.	14	TRBD1	CASSKDRGLGELFF	TGCGCCAGCAGTAAGGACAGGGGGCTTGGGGAGCTGTTTTTT
TRBV5-6	TRBJ2-7	.	17	TRBD2	CASSFFGTGGMSYEQYF	TGTGCCAGCAGCTTCTTCGGTACGGGAGGGATGTCCTACGAGCAGTACTTC
TRBV6-1	TRBJ2-6	.	14	.	CASSLPSGANVLTF	TGTGCCAGCAGTCTCCCGTCCGGGGCCAACGTCCTGACTTTC